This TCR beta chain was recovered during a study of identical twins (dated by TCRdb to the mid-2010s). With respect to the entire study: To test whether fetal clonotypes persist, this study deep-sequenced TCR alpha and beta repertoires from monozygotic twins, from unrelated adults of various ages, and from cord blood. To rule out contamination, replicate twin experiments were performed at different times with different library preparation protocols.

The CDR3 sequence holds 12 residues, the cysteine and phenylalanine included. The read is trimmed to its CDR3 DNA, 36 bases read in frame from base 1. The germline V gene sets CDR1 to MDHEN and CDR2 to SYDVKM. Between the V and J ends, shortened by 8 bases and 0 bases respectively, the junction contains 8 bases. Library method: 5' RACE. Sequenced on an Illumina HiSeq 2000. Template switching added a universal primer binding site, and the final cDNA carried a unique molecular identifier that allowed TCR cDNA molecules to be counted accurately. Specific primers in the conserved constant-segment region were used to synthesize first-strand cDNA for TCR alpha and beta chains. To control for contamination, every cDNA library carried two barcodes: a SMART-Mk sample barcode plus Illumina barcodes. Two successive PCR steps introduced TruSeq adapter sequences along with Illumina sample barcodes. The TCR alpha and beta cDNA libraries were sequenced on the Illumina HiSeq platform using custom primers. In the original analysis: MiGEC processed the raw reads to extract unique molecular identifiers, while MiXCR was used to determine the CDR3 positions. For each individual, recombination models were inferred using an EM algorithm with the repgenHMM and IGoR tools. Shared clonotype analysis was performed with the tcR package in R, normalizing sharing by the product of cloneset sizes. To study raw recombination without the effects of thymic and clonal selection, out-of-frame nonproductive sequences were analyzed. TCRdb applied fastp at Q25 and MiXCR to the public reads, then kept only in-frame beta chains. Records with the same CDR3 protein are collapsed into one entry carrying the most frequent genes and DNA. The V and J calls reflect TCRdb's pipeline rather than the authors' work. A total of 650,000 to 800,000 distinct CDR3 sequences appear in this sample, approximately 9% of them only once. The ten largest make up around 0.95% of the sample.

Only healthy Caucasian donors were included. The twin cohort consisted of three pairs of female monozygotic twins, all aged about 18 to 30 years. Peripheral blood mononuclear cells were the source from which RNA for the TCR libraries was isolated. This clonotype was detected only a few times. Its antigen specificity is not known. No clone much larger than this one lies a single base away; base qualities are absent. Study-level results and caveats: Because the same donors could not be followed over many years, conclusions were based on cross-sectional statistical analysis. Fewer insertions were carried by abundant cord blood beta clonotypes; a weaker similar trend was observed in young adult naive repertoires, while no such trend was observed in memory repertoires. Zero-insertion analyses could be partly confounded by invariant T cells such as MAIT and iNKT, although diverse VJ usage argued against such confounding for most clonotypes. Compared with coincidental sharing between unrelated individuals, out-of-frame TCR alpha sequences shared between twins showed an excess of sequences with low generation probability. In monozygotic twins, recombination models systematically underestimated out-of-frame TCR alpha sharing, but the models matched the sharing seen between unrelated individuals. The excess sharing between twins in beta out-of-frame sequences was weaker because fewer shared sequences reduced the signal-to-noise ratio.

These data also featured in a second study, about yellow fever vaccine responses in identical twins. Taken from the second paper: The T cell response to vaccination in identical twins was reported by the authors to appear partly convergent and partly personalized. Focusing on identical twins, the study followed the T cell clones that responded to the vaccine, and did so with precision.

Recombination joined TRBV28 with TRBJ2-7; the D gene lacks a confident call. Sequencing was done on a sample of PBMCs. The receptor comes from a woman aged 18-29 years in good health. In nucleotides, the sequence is TGTGCCAGCGGGATCAGCTCCTACGAGCAGTACTTC. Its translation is CASGISSYEQYF.